The source of this TCR beta chain is a study of cytomegalovirus exposure and HLA in healthy donors. From germline, CDR1 is SGHVS and CDR2 FNYEAQ. V was trimmed by 1 base and J by 4 bases, leaving 29 bases between them. The CDR3 totals 21 residues. The repertoire was sequenced with immunoSEQ multiplex PCR; TCRdb's copy has only in-frame clones and lacks some. Here the sample spans around 350,000 clones, 86% being singletons. This chain links TRBV7-6 with TRBJ2-1; tentatively, D is TRBD1 (6 bases). This TCR was recovered from a woman younger than 30 in good health and CMV-seronegative. Sequencing was performed on PBMCs. The CDR3, as DNA: TGTGCCAGCAGCTTAGGGTTCGGGGTTTCTTTCGCGCGCCAGGGGTACAATGAGCAGTTCTTC. Translating gives CASSLGFGVSFARQGYNEQFF.